This TCR beta chain was documented in a study of Graves' ophthalmopathy and Graves' hyperthyroidism. In the case of this clonotype: Its antigen is undetermined.

Broader study findings: Among expanded thyroid clonotypes above 0.001 frequency, most also occurred in blood.

The CDR3 has 18 residues. In germline, CDR1 is LNHDA, CDR2 SQIVND (reference sequence). J was trimmed by 4 bases and V by 2 bases; bases with no gene match: 14. Amplifying from RNA transcripts, the study obtained TCR beta CDR3 regions. After a first-round RT-PCR with HTBI primers, a second-round multiplex PCR was run. In TCRdb, the multiplex PCR reads were re-called with MiXCR into one record per CDR3 protein. The data contain over a million distinct CDR3 sequences, roughly 35% of them seen just once; the ten biggest clones take up around 10%. Newly diagnosed hyperthyroidism donors, aged 18 to 65, duration under 2 months. Diagnosis used clinical symptoms, serum thyroxine, TRAb, thyroid ultrasound and orbital computed tomography.

The receptor was derived from an adult man with Graves' hyperthyroidism. Sequencing was carried out using peripheral blood or thyroid tissue (not recorded which). The gene calls are TRBV19 and TRBJ1-1, with 9 bases lining up with TRBD1. The CDR3 DNA sequence: TGTGCCAGTAGTATATTACCCCCGGTGGGACAGGGAAGCACTGAAGCTTTCTTT. This translates into CASSILPPVGQGSTEAFF.